The 24 T cell receptor beta chains reported below all come from one sample, sequenced in a study of shared clonotypes between healthy human individuals. The protocol was immunoSEQ multiplex PCR, while the TCRdb copy is restricted to in-frame clones and leaves out a portion. This table holds about 110,000 clones, more than 65% found once. Material for sequencing was memory CD8+ T cells sorted from blood. Subset indicated: CD45RO+ cells pooled with CCR7-negative TemRA cells. The receptors derive from a woman in her twenties or thirties in good health.

This clone turned up a few times. The chain uses TRBV5-6 and TRBJ2-7; TRBD1 matches at 7 bases. V was clipped by 3 bases and J by 0 bases; unmatched bases: 18. Germline V gene sequence: CDR1 SGHDT, CDR2 YYEEEE. The CDR3 covers 19 residues. CDR3 coding DNA: TGTGCCAGCAGCTGGGACAGACTATTGGAGCCCCCGAGCTCCTACGAGCAGTACTTC. Amino acid sequence: CASSWDRLLEPPSSYEQYF.

The chain carries TRBV28 and TRBJ2-1; 8 bases agree with TRBD1. This CDR3 comprises 16 residues. V lost 4 bases to trimming and J lost 0 bases; unmatched junction nucleotides: 5. Germline V lookup: CDR1 MDHEN, CDR2 SYDVKM. The CDR3 is CASSSKGQVSYNEQFF. The CDR3 nucleotides are TGTGCCAGCAGTTCCAAGGGACAGGTCTCCTACAATGAGCAGTTCTTC. The full variable domain, in which reference TRBV28 and TRBJ2-1 provide the parts outside the CDR3, is DVKVTQSSRYLVKRTGEKVFLECVQDMDHENMFWYRQDPGLGLRLIYFSYDVKMKEKGDIPEGYSVSREKKERFSLILESASTNQTSMYLCASSSKGQVSYNEQFFGPGTRLTVL.

The CDR3 sequence: CASSLGWGQGFPYEQYF. CDR3 coding DNA: TGTGCCAGCAGCTTAGGGTGGGGACAGGGGTTCCCCTACGAGCAGTACTTC. V gene TRBV7-9 combines with J gene TRBJ2-7, with 10 bases aligning to TRBD1. With 1 base clipped from V and 2 bases from J, the junction kept 8 bases outside the gene matches. Germline-derived CDR1 and CDR2 are SEHNR and FQNEAQ (reference sequence). This CDR3 comprises 17 residues.

The gene calls are TRBV2 and TRBJ2-4, with D tentatively TRBD2 (6 bases). The CDR3 totals 17 residues. CDR1 is SNHLY, CDR2 FYNNEI, per germline. Between the trimmed V and J ends, which lost 7 bases and 4 bases, there was a span of 23 bases. The CDR3 spells CASKISGQTDIKNIQYF. Here the CDR3 DNA reads TGTGCCAGCAAGATCAGCGGGCAAACCGACATTAAAAACATTCAGTACTTC.

This clone came up a few times. The chain links TRBV7-9 to TRBJ2-2; D is perhaps TRBD2 (6 bases). The V end lost 2 bases, the J end lost 1 base, and 8 bases lay between the germline ends. Germline CDR1 is SEHNR and CDR2 is FQNEAQ (reference sequence). This CDR3 comprises 15 residues. Here the CDR3 reads CASSLLSGNTGELFF. CDR3 in DNA: TGTGCCAGCAGCTTACTTAGCGGGAACACCGGGGAGCTGTTTTTT.

This clone was seen only once. A read error is possible here, since a much larger clone lies one base away. V usage is TRBV5-1 and J usage is TRBJ1-1, with unresolved D. CDR1 is SGHRS and CDR2 is YFSETQ in the germline V gene. V was shortened by 2 bases and J by 0 bases, with 5 bases between the two germline ends. The CDR3 has 13 residues. The CDR3 nucleotides are TGCGCCAGCAGCTTCGCAGTGAACACTGAAGCTTTCTTT. Translated: CASSFAVNTEAFF.

This sequence joins TRBV19 and TRBJ1-2, with 8 bases matching TRBD1. Trimming took 3 bases from V and 7 from J; bases not matched to a gene: 7. This CDR3 has 14 residues. The germline gives CDR1 LNHDA, CDR2 SQIVND (reference sequence). CDR3: CASSIGQGVGGYTF. In DNA form, the CDR3 reads TGTGCCAGTAGTATCGGACAGGGTGTAGGTGGCTACACCTTC.

This clone was recorded a few times. This rearrangement joins TRBV19 to TRBJ1-1; no clear D gene. V was clipped by 4 bases and J by 8 bases, with 11 bases between them. This CDR3 comprises 12 residues. Germline CDR1 and CDR2: LNHDA and SQIVND (reference sequence). The CDR3 bases are TGTGCCAGTAGTACTACCGCACAGGAAGCTTTCTTT. Amino acids: CASSTTAQEAFF.

DNA for the CDR3: TGTGCCAGTAGTATGCCATTAGCGGGATTCTACGAGCAGTACTTC. This gives the protein CASSMPLAGFYEQYF. The chain couples TRBV19 to TRBJ2-7; 8 nucleotides line up with TRBD2. Germline V gene sequence: CDR1 LNHDA, CDR2 SQIVND (reference sequence). The CDR3 totals 15 residues. J gave up 3 bases and V 3 bases, and 7 bases lay outside the gene matches.

This clone has a single count. The chain is built from TRBV28 and TRBJ2-7; possibly TRBD1 or TRBD2 for D (5 bases each). There are 15 residues in the CDR3. Germline loops: CDR1 MDHEN, CDR2 SYDVKM. V was cut by 6 bases and J by 0 bases, with 15 bases left in between. This CDR3 is CASRLREGYSYEQYF. As DNA, the CDR3 is TGTGCCAGCAGATTGCGAGAGGGGTACTCCTACGAGCAGTACTTC.

Only one count was recorded for this clone. This chain uses TRBV5-4 with TRBJ2-3; 12 bases match TRBD2. The CDR3 is 15 amino acids. Germline V gives CDR1 SGHNT, CDR2 YYREEE (reference sequence). The ends lost 2 bases at V and 6 bases at J; junction bases unmatched: 4. CDR3 region: CASSFPSGRADTQYF. CDR3 DNA sequence: TGTGCCAGCAGCTTCCCTAGCGGGAGGGCTGATACGCAGTATTTT.

This clone came up a few times. The V gene is TRBV23-1, the J gene TRBJ1-3; D perhaps matches TRBD1 (5 bases). TRBV23-1 is sorted into the ORF group, with uncertain function. This CDR3 comprises 15 residues. The V and J ends lost 3 bases and 3 bases respectively, with 12 bases between them. The CDR3 loop is CASSHRDRSGNTIYF. The CDR3 nucleotides are TGCGCCAGCAGTCATCGGGACCGCAGTGGAAACACCATATATTTT.

The chain is built from TRBV4-2 and TRBJ2-2; TRBD2 agrees at 9 bases. Germline loops: CDR1 LGHNA, CDR2 YNFKEQ. The length of the CDR3 is 19 residues. With V trimmed by 0 bases and J by 4 bases, 12 bases remained unmatched. CDR3 nucleotide sequence: TGTGCCAGCAGCCAAGAGAGGGGGGATAGCGGGAGAATCACCGGGGAGCTGTTTTTT. Its translation is CASSQERGDSGRITGELFF.

Notes on this clone: Distinct nucleotide sequences in the sample also encode this CDR3. J is TRBJ2-7 and V is TRBV7-9; D ambiguous. Germline V CDR1 and CDR2: SEHNR, FQNEAQ (reference sequence). CDR3 size: 12 residues. Deletions cut 1 base from V and 4 bases from J, with 5 bases between. The CDR3 DNA sequence: TGTGCCAGCAGCTTAGGAGTTTACGAGCAGTACTTC. Translation gives CASSLGVYEQYF.

This clone appeared once. The chain is built from TRBV6-1 and TRBJ1-4, with a possible D match to TRBD1 (5 bases). V lost 11 bases and J 2 bases, leaving 12 bases between the germline ends. Germline values: CDR1 MNHNS, CDR2 SASEGT. This CDR3 region has 13 residues. The CDR3 DNA sequence: TGTGCCGGGGGGGGTTTCACTAATGAAAAACTGTTTTTT. It is translated as CAGGGFTNEKLFF.

Written as DNA, the CDR3 is TGTGCCAGCTCACCGGATCAAGGGGACACCATATATTTT. Protein sequence: CASSPDQGDTIYF. This sequence joins TRBV18 and TRBJ1-3; a weak D match, TRBD1 (5 bases). The ends were cut back, 3 bases at V and 8 bases at J, with 11 bases in the middle. This CDR3 spans 13 amino acids. Germline assignment: CDR1 KGHSH and CDR2 LQKENI.

The rearrangement uses TRBV28 and TRBJ1-1; D remains unclear. In germline, CDR1 is MDHEN, CDR2 SYDVKM. V was shortened by 2 bases and J by 0 bases, with 7 bases between the two germline ends. The CDR3 covers 14 residues. The CDR3 DNA reads TGTGCCAGCAGTTTAGAAGGGCTGAACACTGAAGCTTTCTTT. Amino acid sequence: CASSLEGLNTEAFF.

This chain uses TRBV2 with TRBJ1-6; D possibly corresponds to TRBD1 (6 bases). CDR1 SNHLY and CDR2 FYNNEI come from the germline V gene. The CDR3 covers 14 residues. Trimming removed 7 bases at V and 5 bases at J, with 12 bases between. In DNA, the CDR3 is TGTGCCAGCATTAGCTACAGGGATAATTCACCCCTCCACTTT. Amino acid sequence: CASISYRDNSPLHF.

The V and J genes are TRBV28 and TRBJ1-1; TRBD1 aligns across 7 bases. The CDR3 runs to 14 residues. The trim removed 8 bases at V and 4 bases at J, leaving 10 bases unmatched. The germline CDR1 and CDR2 sequences are MDHEN and SYDVKM. The DNA for the CDR3 is TGTGCCAGCCGGAAGACAGGGTACGCCACTGAAGCTTTCTTT. Translated, it gives CASRKTGYATEAFF. The full variable domain, its missing parts supplied by reference TRBV28 and TRBJ1-1, is DVKVTQSSRYLVKRTGEKVFLECVQDMDHENMFWYRQDPGLGLRLIYFSYDVKMKEKGDIPEGYSVSREKKERFSLILESASTNQTSMYLCASRKTGYATEAFFGQGTRLTVV.

This clone appeared a single time. This chain uses TRBV7-8 with TRBJ2-5; TRBD2 aligns across 8 bases. The J segment lost 1 base and the V segment lost 6 bases, leaving 7 bases of the junction unmatched. In germline, CDR1 is SGHVS, CDR2 FQNEAQ. This CDR3 comprises 15 residues. As DNA, the CDR3 is TGTGCCAGCAGTACCGGGACTAGAAGCCAAGAGACCCAGTACTTC. This sequence encodes CASSTGTRSQETQYF.

The chain recombines TRBV25-1 with TRBJ2-1; D remains ambiguous. V was pared by 3 bases and J by 4 bases, with 7 bases between. The CDR3 is 13 amino acids. Looked up from germline, CDR1 is MGHDK and CDR2 is SYGVNS. The DNA for the CDR3 is TGTGCCAGCAGTGACCACTTTTACAATGAGCAGTTCTTC. It codes for CASSDHFYNEQFF.

This chain links TRBV28 with TRBJ2-1, with D possibly being TRBD2 (5 bases). The CDR3 length is 14 residues. Trimming took off 8 bases at V and 0 bases at J, with 11 bases between the two ends. The germline gives CDR1 MDHEN, CDR2 SYDVKM. CDR3 sequence (DNA): TGTGCCAGCTACCGAGGGAGCTCCTACAATGAGCAGTTCTTC. Protein sequence: CASYRGSSYNEQFF.

V and J are TRBV5-4 and TRBJ1-1; D gene unclear. Germline CDR1 is SGHNT and CDR2 is YYREEE (reference sequence). Trimming took off 0 bases at V and 0 bases at J, with 12 bases between the two ends. The CDR3 is 16 residues long. CDR3 protein: CASSLEEASMNTEAFF. Here the CDR3 DNA reads TGTGCCAGCAGCTTGGAGGAGGCGTCGATGAACACTGAAGCTTTCTTT.

V and J are TRBV15 and TRBJ1-1; D uncertain. Looked up from germline, CDR1 is LNHNV and CDR2 is YYDKDF (reference sequence). This CDR3 has 13 residues. Trimming took 10 bases from V and 5 from J, leaving 17 bases between them. The CDR3 DNA follows: TGTGCCAGCGCAGCACTTATGGGGACTGAAGCTTTCTTT. Translated: CASAALMGTEAFF.